This TCR beta chain was captured by sequencing in a study of T cells in Graves' hyperthyroidism and ophthalmopathy. Pregnant or lactating patients were excluded, as were those with uncontrolled infection or other autoimmune disease. Amplified TCR beta CDR3 regions derived from RNA transcripts. Using the HTBI primer set, a first-round RT-PCR was run on the TCR CDR3. MiXCR was run by TCRdb on the multiplex PCR reads, yielding one entry per CDR3 protein. The table includes 500,000 to 600,000 distinct CDR3 sequences, about 43% detected once. Per the germline V gene, CDR1 is PRHDT and CDR2 is FYEKMQ (reference sequence). The trim removed 5 bases at V and 0 bases at J, leaving 5 bases unmatched. The CDR3 consists of 15 residues. General study findings and limits: From stable hyperthyroidism, ophthalmopathy was set apart by a 13 V-J model.

This clonotype was found many times. As yet, its antigen is unknown. The TCR sequence derives from a woman younger than 35 with Graves' hyperthyroidism. The chain employs TRBV13 and TRBJ2-7; 9 positions agree with TRBD2. The source material was peripheral blood or thyroid tissue (not recorded which). CDR3 sequence: CASSTGLASSYEQYF. The CDR3 DNA reads TGTGCCAGCAGCACGGGACTAGCAAGCTCCTACGAGCAGTACTTC.